The clone carrying this T cell receptor beta chain was found a few times. Its cognate antigen is unknown. TCRdb reprocessed the 5' RACE reads with MiXCR, giving one entry per CDR3 protein. The sample contains 500,000 or so distinct CDR3 sequences, around 14% of which appear only once. V was pared by 4 bases and J by 8 bases, with 6 bases of the junction left unmatched. Germline loops: CDR1 MDHEN, CDR2 SYDVKM. The CDR3 extends over 14 amino acids. This sample stems from a study of identical twins. All donors were healthy Caucasians. Notes on the study in general: Excess sharing by twins proved weaker in beta out-of-frame sequences.

Separately, the same data were catalogued under a study of yellow fever vaccine responses in identical twins.

The specimen was CD4+ T cells sorted from blood. V usage is TRBV28 and J usage is TRBJ2-4, with 9 bases matching TRBD1. This TCR derives from a woman aged 18-35 years in good health. As DNA, the CDR3 is TGTGCCAGCAGTTCCGGGACAGGGTTTCACATTCAGTACTTC. It specifies CASSSGTGFHIQYF.